This T cell receptor (beta chain) is drawn from a study of cytomegalovirus exposure and HLA in healthy donors. Study details: Inside one of the first data releases sat roughly 80 million unique TCRs taken from HLA-typed donors.

The study ran its PCR with 60 Vbeta and 13 Jbeta primers. In the original processing: In a later analysis, of roughly 73 million unique beta chains, approximately 10 million appeared in at least two donors. TCRdb's copy holds only in-frame clones and misses some; the assay was immunoSEQ multiplex PCR. V, J and clone size are taken as reported in that table, and D and trimming were inferred from the DNA itself. The table includes about 200,000 clones, around four fifths detected once. Details on this clone: Antigen specificity is unknown.

Study conclusions and caveats: For most TCR sequences rarity was the rule, although some public TCRs occurred in many donors. In a later analysis, parvovirus B19, influenza, CMV and Epstein-Barr virus appeared linked to several top co-occurrence clusters.

V lost 3 bases, J lost 8 bases, and 19 bases lay in between. Germline CDR1 and CDR2: LGHNT and FRNRAP. The CDR3 length is 15 residues. The chain is built from TRBV12-5 and TRBJ1-2; D unclear. This clonotype was obtained from a woman between 45 and 65 years old in good health and CMV-seropositive. Sequencing used PBMCs. This chain's CDR3 is CASGFKGGGGWGYTF. The CDR3 coding sequence is TGTGCTAGTGGTTTTAAAGGTGGAGGAGGTTGGGGCTACACCTTC.